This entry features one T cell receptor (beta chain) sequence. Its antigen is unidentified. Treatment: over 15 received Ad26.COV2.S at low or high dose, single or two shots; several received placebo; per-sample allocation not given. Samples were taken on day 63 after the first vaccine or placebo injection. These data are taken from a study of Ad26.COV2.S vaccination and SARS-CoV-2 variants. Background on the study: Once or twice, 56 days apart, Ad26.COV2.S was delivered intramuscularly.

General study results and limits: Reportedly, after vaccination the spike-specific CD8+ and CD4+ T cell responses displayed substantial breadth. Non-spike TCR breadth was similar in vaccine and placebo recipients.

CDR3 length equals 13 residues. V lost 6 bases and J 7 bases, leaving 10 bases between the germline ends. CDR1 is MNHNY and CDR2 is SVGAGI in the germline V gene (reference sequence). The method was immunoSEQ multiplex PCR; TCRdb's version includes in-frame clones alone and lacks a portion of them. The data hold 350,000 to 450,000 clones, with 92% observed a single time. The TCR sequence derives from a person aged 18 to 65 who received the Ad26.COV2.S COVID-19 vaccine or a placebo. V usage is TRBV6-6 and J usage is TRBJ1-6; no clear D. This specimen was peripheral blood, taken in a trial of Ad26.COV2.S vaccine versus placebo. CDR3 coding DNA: TGTGCCAGCAGCACAAATTTAAATTCACCCCTCCACTTT. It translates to CASSTNLNSPLHF.